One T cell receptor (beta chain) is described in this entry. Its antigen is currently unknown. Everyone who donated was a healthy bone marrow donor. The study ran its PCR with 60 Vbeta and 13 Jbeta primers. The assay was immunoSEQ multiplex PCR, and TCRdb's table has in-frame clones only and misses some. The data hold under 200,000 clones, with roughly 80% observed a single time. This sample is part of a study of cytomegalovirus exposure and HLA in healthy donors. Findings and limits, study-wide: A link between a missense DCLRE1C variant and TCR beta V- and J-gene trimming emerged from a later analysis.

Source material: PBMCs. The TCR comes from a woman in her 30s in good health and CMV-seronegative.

CDR3 amino acids: CASTRQGENYGYTF. As DNA, the CDR3 is TGTGCCAGCACTCGACAGGGGGAAAACTATGGCTACACCTTC. This chain connects TRBV6-6 to TRBJ1-2; 9 bases map to TRBD1. There are 14 residues in the CDR3. The V segment lost 7 bases and the J segment 2 bases; nucleotides outside the gene matches: 5. Germline assignment: CDR1 MNHNY and CDR2 SVGAGI (reference sequence).